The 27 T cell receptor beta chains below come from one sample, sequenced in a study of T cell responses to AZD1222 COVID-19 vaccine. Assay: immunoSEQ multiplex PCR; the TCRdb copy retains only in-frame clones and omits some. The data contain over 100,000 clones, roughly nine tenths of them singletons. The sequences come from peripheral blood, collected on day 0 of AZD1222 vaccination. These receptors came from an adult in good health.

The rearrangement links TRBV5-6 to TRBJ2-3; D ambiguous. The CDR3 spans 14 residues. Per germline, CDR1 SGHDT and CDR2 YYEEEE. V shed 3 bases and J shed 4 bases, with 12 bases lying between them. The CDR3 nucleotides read TGTGCCAGCAGCTCGAAATTTAACGCAGATACGCAGTATTTT. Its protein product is CASSSKFNADTQYF.

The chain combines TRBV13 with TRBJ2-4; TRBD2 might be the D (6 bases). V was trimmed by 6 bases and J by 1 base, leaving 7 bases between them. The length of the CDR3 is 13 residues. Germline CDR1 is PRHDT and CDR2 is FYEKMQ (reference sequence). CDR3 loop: CASRGGAKNIQYF. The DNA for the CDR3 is TGTGCCAGCAGGGGAGGTGCCAAAAACATTCAGTACTTC.

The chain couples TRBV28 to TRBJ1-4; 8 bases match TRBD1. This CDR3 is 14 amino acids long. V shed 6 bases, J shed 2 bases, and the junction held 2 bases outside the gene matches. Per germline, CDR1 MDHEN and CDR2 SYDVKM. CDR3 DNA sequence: TGTGCCAGCAGAGGACAGGGCACTAATGAAAAACTGTTTTTT. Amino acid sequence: CASRGQGTNEKLFF.

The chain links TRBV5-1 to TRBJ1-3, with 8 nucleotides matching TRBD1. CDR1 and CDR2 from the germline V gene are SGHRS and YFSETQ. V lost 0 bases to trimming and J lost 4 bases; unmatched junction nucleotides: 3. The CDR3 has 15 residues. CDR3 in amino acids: CASSLAGGGGNTIYF. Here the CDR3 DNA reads TGCGCCAGCAGCTTGGCAGGGGGCGGAGGAAACACCATATATTTT.

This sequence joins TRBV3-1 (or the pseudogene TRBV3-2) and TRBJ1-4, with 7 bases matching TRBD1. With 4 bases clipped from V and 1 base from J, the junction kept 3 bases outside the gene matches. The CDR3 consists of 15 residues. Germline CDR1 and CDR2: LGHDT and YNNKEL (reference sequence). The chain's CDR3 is CASSPNRGTNEKLFF. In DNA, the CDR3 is TGTGCCAGCAGCCCCAACAGGGGAACTAATGAAAAACTGTTTTTT.

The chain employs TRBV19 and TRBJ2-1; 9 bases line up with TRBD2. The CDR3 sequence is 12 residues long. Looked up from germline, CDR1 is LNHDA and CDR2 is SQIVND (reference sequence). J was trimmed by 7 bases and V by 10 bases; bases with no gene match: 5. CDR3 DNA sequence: TGTGCCACCAATAGCGGGGGAAATGAGCAGTTCTTC. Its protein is CATNSGGNEQFF.

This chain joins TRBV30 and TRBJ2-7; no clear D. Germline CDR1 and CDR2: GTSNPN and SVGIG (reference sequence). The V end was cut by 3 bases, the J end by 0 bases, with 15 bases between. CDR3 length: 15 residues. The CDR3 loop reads CAWRLKGPSSYEQYF. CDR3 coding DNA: TGTGCCTGGAGACTAAAAGGGCCCAGCTCCTACGAGCAGTACTTC.

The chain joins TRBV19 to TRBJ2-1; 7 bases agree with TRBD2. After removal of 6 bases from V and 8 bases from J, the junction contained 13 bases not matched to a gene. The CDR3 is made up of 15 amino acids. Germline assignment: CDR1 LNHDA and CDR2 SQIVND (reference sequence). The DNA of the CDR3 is TGTGCCAGTAGCCCCATGGGGGGAGGGCCATATGAGCAGTTCTTC. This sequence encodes CASSPMGGGPYEQFF.

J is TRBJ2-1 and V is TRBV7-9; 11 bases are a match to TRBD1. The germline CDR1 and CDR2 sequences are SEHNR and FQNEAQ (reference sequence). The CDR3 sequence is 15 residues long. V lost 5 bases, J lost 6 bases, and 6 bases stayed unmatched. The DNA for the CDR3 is TGTGCCAGCAGCCCCGGACAGGGGGCAAGCAATGAGCAGTTCTTC. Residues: CASSPGQGASNEQFF.

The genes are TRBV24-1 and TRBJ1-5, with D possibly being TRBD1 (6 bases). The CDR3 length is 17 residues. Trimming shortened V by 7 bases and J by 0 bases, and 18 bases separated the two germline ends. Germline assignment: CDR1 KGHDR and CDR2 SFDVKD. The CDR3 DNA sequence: TGTGCCACCAGCTCATCAGAGGGGACACATAGCAATCAGCCCCAGCATTTT. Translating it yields CATSSSEGTHSNQPQHF.

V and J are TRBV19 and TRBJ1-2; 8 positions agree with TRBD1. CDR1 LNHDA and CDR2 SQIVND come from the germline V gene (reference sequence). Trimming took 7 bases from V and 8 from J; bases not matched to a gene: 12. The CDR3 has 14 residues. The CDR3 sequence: CASTDGTGSLGYTF. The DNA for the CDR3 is TGTGCCAGTACCGATGGGACAGGATCCCTAGGCTACACCTTC.

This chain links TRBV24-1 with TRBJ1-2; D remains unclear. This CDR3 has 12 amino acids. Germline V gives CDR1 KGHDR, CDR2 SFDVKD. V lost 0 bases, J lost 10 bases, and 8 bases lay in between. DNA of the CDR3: TGTGCCACCAGTGATTTGACAGAGGACTACACCTTC. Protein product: CATSDLTEDYTF.

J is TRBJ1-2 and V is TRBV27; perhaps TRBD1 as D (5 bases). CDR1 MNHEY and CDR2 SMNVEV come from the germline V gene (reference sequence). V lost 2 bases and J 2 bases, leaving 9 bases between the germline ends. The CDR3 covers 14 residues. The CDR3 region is CASSLEGINYGYTF. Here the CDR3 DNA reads TGTGCCAGCAGTTTAGAGGGGATCAACTATGGCTACACCTTC.

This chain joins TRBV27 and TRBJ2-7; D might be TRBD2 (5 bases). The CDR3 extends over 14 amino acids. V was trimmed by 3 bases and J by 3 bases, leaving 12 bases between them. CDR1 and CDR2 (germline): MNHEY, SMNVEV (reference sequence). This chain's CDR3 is CASSFGGQHYEQYF. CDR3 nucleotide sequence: TGTGCCAGCAGTTTTGGCGGGCAACACTACGAGCAGTACTTC.

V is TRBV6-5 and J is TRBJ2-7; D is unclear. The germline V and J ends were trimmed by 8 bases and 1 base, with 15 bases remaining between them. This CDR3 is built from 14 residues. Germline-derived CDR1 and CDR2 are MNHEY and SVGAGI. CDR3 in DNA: TGTGCCAGCGCGACACGAATGAGGTCCTACGAGCAGTACTTC. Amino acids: CASATRMRSYEQYF.

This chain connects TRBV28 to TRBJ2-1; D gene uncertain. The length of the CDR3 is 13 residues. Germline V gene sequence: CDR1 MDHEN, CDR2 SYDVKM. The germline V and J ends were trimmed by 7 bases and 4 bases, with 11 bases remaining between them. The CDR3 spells CASKPSGYNEQFF. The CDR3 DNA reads TGTGCCAGCAAACCCTCTGGGTACAATGAGCAGTTCTTC. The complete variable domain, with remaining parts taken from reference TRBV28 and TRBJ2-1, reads DVKVTQSSRYLVKRTGEKVFLECVQDMDHENMFWYRQDPGLGLRLIYFSYDVKMKEKGDIPEGYSVSREKKERFSLILESASTNQTSMYLCASKPSGYNEQFFGPGTRLTVL.

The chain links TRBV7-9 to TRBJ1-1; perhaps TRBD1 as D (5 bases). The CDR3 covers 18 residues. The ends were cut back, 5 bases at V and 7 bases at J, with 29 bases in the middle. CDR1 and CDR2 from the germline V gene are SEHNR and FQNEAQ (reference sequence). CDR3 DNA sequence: TGTGCCAGCAGCCGTTGGGTCTCCAGAGGCAGGGTAGGTGGTGAAGCTTTCTTT. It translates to CASSRWVSRGRVGGEAFF. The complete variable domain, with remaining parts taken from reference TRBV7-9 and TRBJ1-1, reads DTGVSQNPRHKITKRGQNVTFRCDPISEHNRLYWYRQTLGQGPEFLTYFQNEAQLEKSRLLSDRFSAERPKGSFSTLEIQRTEQGDSAMYLCASSRWVSRGRVGGEAFFGQGTRLTVV.

CDR3 nucleotide sequence: TGCGCCAGCAGCCAAGGCTGGCAAGGCTACACCTTC. Its translation is CASSQGWQGYTF. V gene TRBV4-1 combines with J gene TRBJ1-2; D unclear. The V gene lost 1 base and the J gene lost 8 bases, with 8 bases spanning the gap. Germline-derived CDR1 and CDR2 are MGHRA and YSYEKL. The CDR3 runs 12 residues.

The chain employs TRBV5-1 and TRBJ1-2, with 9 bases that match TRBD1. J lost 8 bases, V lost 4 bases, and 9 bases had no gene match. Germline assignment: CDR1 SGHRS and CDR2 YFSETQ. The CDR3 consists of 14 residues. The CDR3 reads CASSNPGQGEGYTF. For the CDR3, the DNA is TGCGCCAGCAGCAACCCGGGACAGGGTGAGGGCTACACCTTC.

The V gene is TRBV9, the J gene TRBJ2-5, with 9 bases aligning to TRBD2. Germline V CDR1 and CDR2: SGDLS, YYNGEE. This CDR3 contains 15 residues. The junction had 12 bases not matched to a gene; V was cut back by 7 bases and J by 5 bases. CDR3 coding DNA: TGTGCCAGCTCGCGGGAGGGCCAAGGGAGGGAGACCCAGTACTTC. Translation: CASSREGQGRETQYF.

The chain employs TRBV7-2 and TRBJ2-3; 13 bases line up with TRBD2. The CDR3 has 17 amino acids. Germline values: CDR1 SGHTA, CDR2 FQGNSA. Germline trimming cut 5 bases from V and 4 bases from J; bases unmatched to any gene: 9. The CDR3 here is CASSPRRTSGSPDTQYF. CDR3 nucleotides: TGTGCCAGCAGCCCCCGGCGGACTAGCGGGAGCCCAGATACGCAGTATTTT.

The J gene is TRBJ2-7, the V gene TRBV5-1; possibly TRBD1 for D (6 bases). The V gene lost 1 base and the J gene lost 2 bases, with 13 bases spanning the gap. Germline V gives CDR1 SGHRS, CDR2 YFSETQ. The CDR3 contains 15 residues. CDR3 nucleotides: TGCGCCAGCAGCTTGCACAGGGAAGAAACCTACGAGCAGTACTTC. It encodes CASSLHREETYEQYF.

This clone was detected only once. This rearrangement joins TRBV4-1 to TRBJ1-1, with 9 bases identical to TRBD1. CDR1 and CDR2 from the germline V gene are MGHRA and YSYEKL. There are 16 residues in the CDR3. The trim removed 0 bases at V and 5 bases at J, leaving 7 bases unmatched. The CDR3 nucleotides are TGCGCCAGCAGCCAAGAGAAGAGACAGGGGGGGACTGAAGCTTTCTTT. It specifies CASSQEKRQGGTEAFF.

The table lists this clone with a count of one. The CDR3 is CASSEEGLMTGELFF. The CDR3 bases are TGTGCCAGCAGTGAAGAGGGACTGATGACCGGGGAGCTGTTTTTT. This chain uses TRBV2 with TRBJ2-2; possible D gene TRBD2, 6 bases. V lost 1 base, J lost 5 bases, and 11 bases lay in between. The CDR3 runs 15 residues. CDR1 and CDR2 from the germline V gene are SNHLY and FYNNEI. Together with reference TRBV2 and TRBJ2-2, the CDR3 gives the full variable domain: EPEVTQTPSHQVTQMGQEVILRCVPISNHLYFYWYRQILGQKVEFLVSFYNNEISEKSEIFDDQFSVERPDGSNFTLKIRSTKLEDSAMYFCASSEEGLMTGELFFGEGSRLTVL.

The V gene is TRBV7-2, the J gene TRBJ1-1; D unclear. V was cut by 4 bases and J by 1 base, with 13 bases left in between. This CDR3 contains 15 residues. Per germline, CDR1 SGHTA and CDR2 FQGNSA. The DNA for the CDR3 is TGTGCCAGCAGCTCAGTGGACTGGAGGAACACTGAAGCTTTCTTT. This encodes CASSSVDWRNTEAFF.

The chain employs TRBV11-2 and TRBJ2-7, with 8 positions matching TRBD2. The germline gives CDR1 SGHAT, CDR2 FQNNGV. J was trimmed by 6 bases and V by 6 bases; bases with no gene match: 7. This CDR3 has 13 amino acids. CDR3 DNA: TGTGCCAGCAGGGTTAGCGGGGCCGGCGAGCAGTACTTC. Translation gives CASRVSGAGEQYF.

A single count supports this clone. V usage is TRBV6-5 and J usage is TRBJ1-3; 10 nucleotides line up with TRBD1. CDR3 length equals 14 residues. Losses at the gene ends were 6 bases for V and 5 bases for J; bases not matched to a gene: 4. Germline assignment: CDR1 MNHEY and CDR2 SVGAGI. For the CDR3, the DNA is TGTGCCAGCAGGACGGGACAGGGGAGAAACACCATATATTTT. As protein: CASRTGQGRNTIYF.